One and the same sample provided the 6 T cell receptor beta chains below, sequenced in a study of T cell responses to AZD1222 COVID-19 vaccine. The table came from immunoSEQ multiplex PCR; TCRdb's copy has only in-frame clones and leaves some out. The sample includes about 92,000 clones, 80% to 90% of them seen just once. The sample consisted of peripheral blood, taken on day 0 of AZD1222 vaccination. The receptor set was obtained from an adult in good health.

Written as DNA, the CDR3 is TGCGCCAGCAGCCCCGGGACAGGGACCTACGAGCAGTACTTC. This translates into CASSPGTGTYEQYF. The rearrangement joins TRBV5-1 to TRBJ2-7; TRBD1 aligns across 9 bases. The CDR3 runs to 14 residues. Germline V lookup: CDR1 SGHRS, CDR2 YFSETQ. Trimming cost V 4 bases and J 2 bases; bases outside gene matches: 4.

The V and J genes are TRBV13 and TRBJ2-1, with D possibly being TRBD1 (5 bases). The CDR3 sequence is 15 residues long. The ends were cut back, 5 bases at V and 7 bases at J, with 18 bases in the middle. Per germline, CDR1 PRHDT and CDR2 FYEKMQ (reference sequence). CDR3 sequence: CASSPVGALLNEQFF. The CDR3 bases are TGTGCCAGCAGCCCCGTAGGGGCCCTATTGAATGAGCAGTTCTTC. Filled out from reference TRBV13 and TRBJ2-1, the complete variable domain reads AAGVIQSPRHLIKEKRETATLKCYPIPRHDTVYWYQQGPGQDPQFLISFYEKMQSDKGSIPDRFSAQQFSDYHSELNMSSLELGDSALYFCASSPVGALLNEQFFGPGTRLTVL.

The chain's CDR3 is CSVGPGTTGELFF. The CDR3 nucleotides read TGCAGCGTTGGCCCAGGGACCACCGGGGAGCTGTTTTTT. The chain carries TRBV29-1 and TRBJ2-2, with D perhaps being TRBD1 or TRBD2 (5 bases each). CDR1 and CDR2 (germline): SQVTM, ANQGSEA. The V end lost 4 bases, the J end lost 4 bases, and 10 bases lay between the germline ends. This CDR3 contains 13 residues.

This clone was seen only a few times. The chain combines TRBV5-1 with TRBJ2-7; D perhaps matches TRBD2 (5 bases). Trimming left V 0 bases short and J 5 bases short, with 18 bases between. Germline V gene sequence: CDR1 SGHRS, CDR2 YFSETQ. The CDR3 is 16 amino acids. In DNA, the CDR3 is TGCGCCAGCAGCTTGGGAAATCCAGGTTCGGGAAACGAGCAGTACTTC. It specifies CASSLGNPGSGNEQYF.

V usage is TRBV3-1 (or the pseudogene TRBV3-2) and J usage is TRBJ2-3; D may be TRBD1 (5 bases). Germline CDR1 is LGHDT and CDR2 is YNNKEL (reference sequence). Trimming removed 3 bases at V and 1 base at J, with 11 bases between. This CDR3 region has 15 residues. CDR3: CASSQGQGGTDTQYF. The CDR3 DNA is TGTGCCAGCAGCCAGGGCCAGGGCGGCACAGATACGCAGTATTTT.

The count of this clone is one. This sequence joins TRBV5-1 and TRBJ2-3, with unresolved D. The CDR3 spans 14 residues. The V end lost 6 bases, the J end lost 0 bases, and 11 bases lay between the germline ends. The germline V gene encodes CDR1 SGHRS and CDR2 YFSETQ. CDR3 nucleotides: TGCGCCAGCATGGTCGGACCTAGCACAGATACGCAGTATTTT. It codes for CASMVGPSTDTQYF. The whole variable domain, remainder taken from reference TRBV5-1 and TRBJ2-3, is KAGVTQTPRYLIKTRGQQVTLSCSPISGHRSVSWYQQTPGQGLQFLFEYFSETQRNKGNFPGRFSGRQFSNSRSEMNVSTLELGDSALYLCASMVGPSTDTQYFGPGTRLTVL.